A selection of T cell receptor beta chains follows, all from one sample in a study of T cells in Graves' hyperthyroidism and ophthalmopathy. MiXCR, run by TCRdb on the multiplex PCR reads, gives a single entry per CDR3 protein. This sample yields 750,000 to 950,000 distinct CDR3 sequences, of which roughly 37% are seen a single time; over 8% belongs to the top ten. Sequencing used blood. The receptor source for this set is a man aged 18 to 29 with Graves' hyperthyroidism. Each CDR3 is given with its conserved first and last residue. Each record gives: V gene, J gene, D gene, clone size, CDR3 protein, CDR3 DNA. A D gene is named only where the DNA matches it firmly. Only part of the rows carry a size: once, few, many, or a class if the clone is expanded.

V gene: TRBV7-9
J gene: TRBJ1-1
D gene: TRBD1
clone size: .
CDR3 protein: CASSLGTGFTEAFF
CDR3 DNA: TGTGCCAGCAGCTTGGGGACAGGGTTCACTGAAGCTTTCTTT

V gene: TRBV19
J gene: TRBJ1-6
D gene: TRBD1
clone size: .
CDR3 protein: CASSHRAGGDSPLHF
CDR3 DNA: TGTGCCAGTAGCCATCGAGCAGGGGGTGATTCACCCCTCCACTTT

V gene: TRBV20-1
J gene: TRBJ1-2
D gene: TRBD1
clone size: .
CDR3 protein: CSARGTTGDHYGYTF
CDR3 DNA: TGCAGTGCTAGAGGGACAACAGGGGATCACTATGGCTACACCTTC

V gene: TRBV29-1
J gene: TRBJ2-5
D gene: .
clone size: many
CDR3 protein: CSVYGQSYQETQYF
CDR3 DNA: TGCAGCGTTTATGGACAGAGCTATCAAGAGACCCAGTACTTC

V gene: TRBV15
J gene: TRBJ2-7
D gene: .
clone size: many
CDR3 protein: CATSGAGEVHEQYF
CDR3 DNA: TGTGCCACCAGTGGGGCAGGGGAGGTTCACGAGCAGTACTTC

V gene: TRBV2
J gene: TRBJ1-4
D gene: TRBD1
clone size: .
CDR3 protein: CASSPSRLTGGNEKLFF
CDR3 DNA: TGTGCCAGCTCACCATCTCGGTTGACAGGGGGTAATGAAAAACTGTTTTTT

V gene: TRBV29-1
J gene: TRBJ2-3
D gene: TRBD2
clone size: once
CDR3 protein: CSARGLAGVTDTQYF
CDR3 DNA: TGCAGCGCCCGCGGGCTAGCGGGGGTCACAGATACGCAGTATTTT

V gene: TRBV6-1
J gene: TRBJ2-7
D gene: .
clone size: .
CDR3 protein: CASSGLVTETYEQYF
CDR3 DNA: TGTGCCAGCAGTGGACTGGTGACTGAGACCTACGAGCAGTACTTC

V gene: TRBV7-9
J gene: TRBJ2-5
D gene: .
clone size: .
CDR3 protein: CASPEAGIQETQYF
CDR3 DNA: TGTGCCAGCCCCGAGGCGGGGATCCAAGAGACCCAGTACTTC

V gene: TRBV5-4
J gene: TRBJ1-2
D gene: TRBD1
clone size: .
CDR3 protein: CASKWDRGYGYTF
CDR3 DNA: TGTGCCAGCAAGTGGGACAGGGGCTATGGCTACACCTTC

V gene: TRBV10-3
J gene: TRBJ1-5
D gene: .
clone size: few
CDR3 protein: CASSFIPGRSNQPQHF
CDR3 DNA: TGTGCCAGCAGTTTTATTCCAGGACGTAGCAATCAGCCCCAGCATTTT

V gene: TRBV20-1
J gene: TRBJ2-2
D gene: .
clone size: .
CDR3 protein: CSAREALNTGELFF
CDR3 DNA: TGCAGTGCTAGAGAAGCTCTCAACACCGGGGAGCTGTTTTTT

V gene: TRBV2
J gene: TRBJ1-4
D gene: .
clone size: .
CDR3 protein: CASSPPGDGMKRKLFF
CDR3 DNA: TGTGCCAGCTCACCACCGGGGGATGGGATGAAGCGCAAACTGTTTTTT

V gene: TRBV7-2
J gene: TRBJ1-6
D gene: TRBD1
clone size: .
CDR3 protein: CARAPGQGRSPLHF
CDR3 DNA: TGTGCCAGAGCTCCGGGACAGGGACGTTCACCCCTCCACTTT

V gene: TRBV10-3
J gene: TRBJ1-2
D gene: .
clone size: .
CDR3 protein: CAISPRGGGYGYTF
CDR3 DNA: TGTGCCATCAGTCCCCGAGGGGGGGGCTATGGCTACACCTTC

V gene: TRBV19
J gene: TRBJ1-5
D gene: TRBD1
clone size: many
CDR3 protein: CASSYRGPQPQHF
CDR3 DNA: TGTGCCAGTAGTTACAGGGGTCCTCAGCCCCAGCATTTT

V gene: TRBV4-1
J gene: TRBJ2-5
D gene: .
clone size: .
CDR3 protein: CASSRKDYRLIQETQYF
CDR3 DNA: TGCGCCAGCAGCCGAAAGGACTACAGACTTATCCAAGAGACCCAGTACTTC

V gene: TRBV28
J gene: TRBJ1-1
D gene: .
clone size: .
CDR3 protein: CASNPPPVQNTEAFF
CDR3 DNA: TGTGCCAGCAACCCTCCCCCGGTCCAGAACACTGAAGCTTTCTTT

V gene: TRBV20-1
J gene: TRBJ1-5
D gene: .
clone size: many
CDR3 protein: CSAKGNNQPQHF
CDR3 DNA: TGCAGTGCAAAGGGGAACAATCAGCCCCAGCATTTT

V gene: TRBV7-9
J gene: TRBJ2-5
D gene: TRBD1
clone size: many
CDR3 protein: CASSSAAGQGRTQYF
CDR3 DNA: TGTGCCAGCAGCTCCGCGGCGGGACAGGGAAGGACCCAGTACTTC

V gene: TRBV5-4
J gene: TRBJ2-5
D gene: TRBD2
clone size: once
CDR3 protein: CASSFPWGGNQETQYF
CDR3 DNA: TGTGCCAGCAGCTTCCCATGGGGGGGAAACCAAGAGACCCAGTACTTC

V gene: TRBV6-5
J gene: TRBJ1-4
D gene: .
clone size: few
CDR3 protein: CASSYPDSVATNEKLFF
CDR3 DNA: TGTGCCAGCAGTTACCCCGACAGCGTTGCAACTAATGAAAAACTGTTTTTT

V gene: TRBV5-5
J gene: TRBJ1-2
D gene: .
clone size: few
CDR3 protein: CASSRLAGTAGIGGYTF
CDR3 DNA: TGTGCCAGCAGCCGGCTGGCAGGGACCGCGGGCATTGGTGGCTACACCTTC

V gene: TRBV7-3
J gene: TRBJ1-1
D gene: TRBD1
clone size: .
CDR3 protein: CASSLGTGALSEAFF
CDR3 DNA: TGTGCCAGCAGCTTGGGGACAGGCGCGCTCTCTGAAGCTTTCTTT

V gene: TRBV10-3
J gene: TRBJ2-7
D gene: .
clone size: many
CDR3 protein: CAISEIYRQYEQYF
CDR3 DNA: TGTGCCATCAGTGAGATCTACCGACAGTACGAGCAGTACTTC